This passage covers 31 T cell receptor beta chains from one sample sequenced in a study of blood T cell repertoires in COVID-19. Repertoires were generated with immunoSEQ multiplex PCR, while TCRdb's copy carries only in-frame clones and drops some. The sample includes about 200,000 clones, around three quarters seen only once; the top ten take 7.2%. The sequenced material came from peripheral blood. Receptor source: a woman aged 65 to 85 with acute or convalescent COVID-19.

The J gene is TRBJ2-3, the V gene TRBV5-1; 11 nucleotides agree with TRBD2. The CDR3 loop spans 16 amino acids. Per germline, CDR1 SGHRS and CDR2 YFSETQ. V gave up 4 bases and J gave up 3 bases; unmatched junction bases: 7. The CDR3 loop reads CASSPLAGVGTDTQYF. DNA for the CDR3: TGCGCCAGCAGCCCACTAGCGGGGGTAGGGACAGATACGCAGTATTTT.

The chain uses TRBV28 and TRBJ1-2; a possible D gene is TRBD1 (5 bases). The CDR3 is 13 residues long. Germline CDR1 reads MDHEN; CDR2 reads SYDVKM. The V gene lost 8 bases and the J gene lost 3 bases, with 13 bases spanning the gap. In DNA, the CDR3 is TGTGCCAGCCGTAACAGCAGGGACTATGGCTACACCTTC. Translated: CASRNSRDYGYTF.

The chain links TRBV25-1 to TRBJ1-1; 9 nucleotides align to TRBD1. From germline, CDR1 is MGHDK and CDR2 SYGVNS. The CDR3 has 16 amino acids. V was clipped by 4 bases and J by 2 bases; unmatched bases: 8. CDR3 loop: CASSAPTGGKNTEAFF. In DNA form, the CDR3 reads TGTGCCAGCAGTGCACCAACAGGGGGCAAAAACACTGAAGCTTTCTTT.

The chain recombines TRBV5-1 with TRBJ2-6; no definite D call. V was trimmed by 0 bases and J by 0 bases, leaving 7 bases between them. The CDR3 has 16 residues. CDR1 and CDR2 (germline): SGHRS, YFSETQ. The CDR3 DNA reads as TGCGCCAGCAGCTTGGCTCCCCGCTCTGGGGCCAACGTCCTGACTTTC. Protein product: CASSLAPRSGANVLTF.

Only a few counts were recorded for this clone. The chain joins TRBV12-3 or TRBV12-4 to TRBJ2-1; the match to TRBD2 covers 11 bases. CDR3 length equals 13 residues. V lost 8 bases to trimming and J lost 7 bases; unmatched junction nucleotides: 4. The CDR3 sequence: CASLAGGYNEQFF. CDR3 sequence (DNA): TGTGCCAGCCTAGCGGGGGGTTATAATGAGCAGTTCTTC.

CDR3 DNA sequence: TGTGCCAGCAGTGAAGGCTGGGCAGGGCAGCCCCAGCATTTT. This gives the protein CASSEGWAGQPQHF. The chain carries TRBV2 and TRBJ1-5, with TRBD1 as a possible D gene (5 bases). Germline loops: CDR1 SNHLY, CDR2 FYNNEI. With 1 base removed from V and 7 bases from J, the gap between germline ends came to 11 bases. CDR3 length equals 14 residues.

V and J are TRBV19 and TRBJ2-1, with a possible D match to TRBD2 (7 bases). Germline V gives CDR1 LNHDA, CDR2 SQIVND (reference sequence). CDR3 length equals 14 residues. V gave up 7 bases and J gave up 8 bases, with 18 bases separating them. The CDR3: CASNDGGARDEQFF. The CDR3, as DNA: TGTGCCAGTAATGATGGGGGGGCGCGGGATGAGCAGTTCTTC.

This sequence joins TRBV5-1 and TRBJ2-2; D gene uncertain. V was clipped by 4 bases and J by 6 bases, with 13 bases between them. Germline assignment: CDR1 SGHRS and CDR2 YFSETQ. The length of the CDR3 is 14 residues. Written as DNA, the CDR3 is TGCGCCAGCAGCCAGTCTCCTAGTGCCGGGGAGCTGTTTTTT. This sequence encodes CASSQSPSAGELFF.

This sequence joins TRBV7-2 and TRBJ2-1, with D perhaps matching TRBD1 (7 bases). The CDR3 is made up of 15 amino acids. The ends were cut back, 5 bases at V and 1 base at J, with 12 bases in the middle. CDR1 is SGHTA, CDR2 FQGNSA, per germline. The CDR3 region has the DNA TGTGCCAGCAGCCCGACAGGGAGGTCCTACAATGAGCAGTTCTTC. Protein sequence: CASSPTGRSYNEQFF.

This clone was recorded only once. V is TRBV29-1 and J is TRBJ2-3; D is uncertain. Germline assignment: CDR1 SQVTM and CDR2 ANQGSEA. Trimming shortened V by 7 bases and J by 1 base, and 12 bases separated the two germline ends. This CDR3 region has 13 residues. CDR3 loop: CSGSSVGTDTQYF. In nucleotides, the CDR3 is TGCAGCGGGTCTTCGGTAGGCACAGATACGCAGTATTTT.

This clone was seen a single time. The V and J genes are TRBV28 and TRBJ1-5; the D gene is possibly TRBD1 (6 bases). This CDR3 contains 14 residues. Trimming cost V 6 bases and J 5 bases, with 14 bases left between them. Germline CDR1 MDHEN, CDR2 SYDVKM. CDR3 bases: TGTGCCAGCAGCGCTACAGGGAGCGATCAGCCCCAGCATTTT. Residues: CASSATGSDQPQHF.

The chain links TRBV12-3 or TRBV12-4 to TRBJ2-1; 9 positions match TRBD1. The CDR3 extends over 13 amino acids. J lost 10 bases, V lost 5 bases, and 6 bases had no gene match. The CDR3 nucleotides read TGTGCCAGCAGTGAAACAGGGGGCGGCGAGCAGTTCTTC. This codes for CASSETGGGEQFF.

The chain uses TRBV6-5 and TRBJ2-1; D is possibly TRBD1 (6 bases). This CDR3 comprises 16 residues. Trimming removed 2 bases at V and 0 bases at J, with 11 bases between. The germline CDR1 and CDR2 sequences are MNHEY and SVGAGI. In DNA form, the CDR3 reads TGTGCCAGCAGTTACGTACAGGGTGGCTCCTACAATGAGCAGTTCTTC. This sequence encodes CASSYVQGGSYNEQFF.

V and J are TRBV5-1 and TRBJ1-4, with 9 bases fitting TRBD1. Trimming took 5 bases from V and 8 from J; bases not matched to a gene: 7. The CDR3 is 14 residues long. In germline, CDR1 is SGHRS, CDR2 YFSETQ. DNA for the CDR3: TGCGCCAGCAGGAGGGGACAGGGTGGCGAAAAACTGTTTTTT. This translates into CASRRGQGGEKLFF.

V and J are TRBV11-2 and TRBJ1-2; D gene ambiguous. The CDR3 sequence is 15 residues long. Germline CDR1 SGHAT, CDR2 FQNNGV. Trimming pared 4 bases from V and 3 bases from J, leaving 15 bases between. In nucleotides, the CDR3 is TGTGCCAGCAGCTCCTCCGGGGTCTTGTACTATGGCTACACCTTC. Residues: CASSSSGVLYYGYTF.

This clone showed up just once. The chain joins TRBV24-1 to TRBJ2-3, with 7 bases identical to TRBD1. The CDR3 covers 16 residues. The V gene end was trimmed by 4 bases and the J gene end by 1 base; junction bases not matched to a gene: 7. CDR1 and CDR2 from the germline V gene are KGHDR and SFDVKD. The CDR3 bases are TGTGCCACCAGTGACCGAACAGGGGTGCGCACAGATACGCAGTATTTT. Its translation is CATSDRTGVRTDTQYF.

The V gene is TRBV12-5, the J gene TRBJ2-1, with a weak D call TRBD1 (5 bases). This CDR3 comprises 18 residues. Germline values: CDR1 LGHNT, CDR2 FRNRAP. Trimming pared 1 base from V and 4 bases from J, leaving 20 bases between. CDR3 sequence reads: CASGLARDSSPPYNEQFF. CDR3 sequence (DNA): TGTGCTAGTGGTTTGGCACGAGACAGCTCTCCTCCTTACAATGAGCAGTTCTTC.

This chain links TRBV27 with TRBJ1-1; 10 bases map to TRBD1. With 4 bases clipped from V and 5 bases from J, the junction kept 7 bases outside the gene matches. CDR1 is MNHEY, CDR2 SMNVEV, per germline (reference sequence). The CDR3 contains 15 residues. The CDR3 spells CASSSRQGAKTEAFF. The CDR3, as DNA: TGTGCCAGCAGTTCAAGACAGGGGGCGAAGACTGAAGCTTTCTTT.

This clone was seen a handful of times. The chain employs TRBV5-6 and TRBJ1-6; 10 bases are shared with TRBD1. The CDR3 sequence is 15 residues long. The germline CDR1 and CDR2 sequences are SGHDT and YYEEEE. V trimming: 2 bases; J trimming: 7 bases; junction bases outside the gene matches: 3. The CDR3 reads CASSFWDRGNSPLHF. The CDR3 DNA reads TGTGCCAGCAGCTTTTGGGACAGGGGCAATTCACCCCTCCACTTT.

The chain carries TRBV9 and TRBJ2-7, with TRBD1 matching over 11 bases. The V segment lost 0 bases and the J segment 0 bases; nucleotides outside the gene matches: 2. Germline V gene sequence: CDR1 SGDLS, CDR2 YYNGEE. This CDR3 has 16 amino acids. CDR3 in DNA: TGTGCCAGCAGCGTAGGAGGGACAGGGGGCTCCTACGAGCAGTACTTC. Residues: CASSVGGTGGSYEQYF.

The chain couples TRBV7-2 to TRBJ2-2; TRBD1 agrees at 8 bases. The CDR3 runs to 17 residues. Germline V CDR1 and CDR2: SGHTA, FQGNSA. The J segment lost 5 bases and the V segment lost 4 bases, leaving 12 bases of the junction unmatched. The CDR3 reads CASSSTGAGTGTGELFF. In nucleotides, the CDR3 is TGTGCCAGCAGCTCAACCGGCGCAGGGACAGGAACCGGGGAGCTGTTTTTT.

The chain is built from TRBV6-5 and TRBJ2-7, with 10 bases identical to TRBD2. Losses at the gene ends were 5 bases for V and 8 bases for J; bases not matched to a gene: 9. This CDR3 region has 14 residues. Germline values: CDR1 MNHEY, CDR2 SVGAGI. The CDR3 region is CASSQSGGAKQQYV. CDR3 coding DNA: TGTGCCAGCAGTCAGAGCGGGGGGGCCAAGCAGCAGTACGTC.

This clone was counted a few times. The gene calls are TRBV29-1 and TRBJ2-1; tentatively, D is TRBD1 (6 bases). The CDR3 spans 11 residues. Trimming cost V 7 bases and J 9 bases, with 13 bases left between them. Germline CDR1 is SQVTM and CDR2 is ANQGSEA. The CDR3 region has the DNA TGCAGCGGGAACAGGGCGGGTGAGCAGTTCTTC. Protein sequence: CSGNRAGEQFF.

This clone was detected once. This chain links TRBV9 with TRBJ1-1, with D maybe TRBD1 (6 bases). The CDR3 covers 14 residues. Germline values: CDR1 SGDLS, CDR2 YYNGEE. Trimming pared 0 bases from V and 4 bases from J, leaving 10 bases between. This CDR3 is CASSVVDSSTEAFF. Written as DNA, the CDR3 is TGTGCCAGCAGCGTAGTGGACAGTTCCACTGAAGCTTTCTTT.

In DNA form, the CDR3 reads TGCGCCAGCAGGCCAGGGACTACCCAAGAGACCCAGTACTTC. Its protein is CASRPGTTQETQYF. The V gene is TRBV5-1, the J gene TRBJ2-5; 7 bases fit TRBD2. The CDR3 length is 14 residues. The junction had 5 bases not matched to a gene; V was cut back by 5 bases and J by 1 base. Germline CDR1 SGHRS, CDR2 YFSETQ.

This chain links TRBV7-3 with TRBJ2-3, with a possible D match to TRBD2 (6 bases). Germline assignment: CDR1 SGHTA and CDR2 FQGTGA. CDR3 size: 16 residues. With 5 bases removed from V and 0 bases from J, the gap between germline ends came to 15 bases. The CDR3 DNA sequence: TGTGCCAGCAGCGACGGTTCTAGCGTAAGCACAGATACGCAGTATTTT. Protein sequence: CASSDGSSVSTDTQYF.

The CDR3 coding sequence is TGCGCCAGCAGTGACAGGGGGCGCGGCGGAAACACCATATATTTT. Translating it yields CASSDRGRGGNTIYF. The chain is built from TRBV10-2 and TRBJ1-3, with 8 nucleotides matching TRBD1. The ends lost 3 bases at V and 4 bases at J; junction bases unmatched: 5. This CDR3 region has 15 residues. Germline CDR1 is WSHSY and CDR2 is SAAADI.

This clone was counted only a few times. This chain links TRBV7-7 with TRBJ2-1, with 14 positions matching TRBD2. The CDR3 loop spans 14 amino acids. CDR1 and CDR2 from the germline V gene are SSHAT and FNYEAQ (reference sequence). J was trimmed by 10 bases and V by 4 bases; bases with no gene match: 3. CDR3 sequence (DNA): TGTGCCAGCAGCTCGACTAGCGGGGGGGGCGAGCAGTTCTTC. It yields the protein CASSSTSGGGEQFF.

J is TRBJ2-3 and V is TRBV7-6; a weak D match, TRBD2 (5 bases). Germline V gene sequence: CDR1 SGHVS, CDR2 FNYEAQ. The ends were cut back, 5 bases at V and 5 bases at J, with 17 bases in the middle. This CDR3 contains 15 residues. CDR3 DNA sequence: TGTGCCAGCAGCCCGATCCCAGGCACTAGAGATACGCAGTATTTT. It specifies CASSPIPGTRDTQYF.

The genes are TRBV12-2 and TRBJ2-5; the table's D call of TRBD2 was not tested on the DNA. TRBV12-2 is noted as a pseudogene. CDR3 length: 17 amino acids. CDR3 loop: CASRLGRGDSFQETQYF. In DNA form, the CDR3 reads TGTGCAAGTCGCTTAGGGCGGGGGGACTCCTTTCAAGAGACCCAGTACTTC.

This rearrangement joins TRBV5-4 to TRBJ1-6; 9 nucleotides line up with TRBD1. The CDR3 runs 16 residues. Trimming removed 3 bases from V and 2 bases from J; junction bases left unmatched: 3. CDR1 SGHNT and CDR2 YYREEE come from the germline V gene (reference sequence). The CDR3 is CASSSTGGTYNSPLHF. The CDR3 DNA reads TGTGCCAGCAGCTCGACAGGGGGAACCTATAATTCACCCCTCCACTTT.